Described below is a single TCR beta chain sequence and its context. Its antigen is not known. Other DNA sequences in this sample translate to the same CDR3. These data originate in a study of beta chain features in type 1 diabetes. Findings of the study overall: The study found moderately but significantly shorter TCRB CDR3s in all four CD4+ subsets of Type 1 diabetes patients. When VDJ junctions were examined, type 1 diabetes patients showed fewer insertions and more deletions. The naive, central memory and Treg TCRB repertoires showed an apparent similarity that was greater among patients than among healthy donors.

Sequencing targeted expressed TCRB transcripts, as all isolated RNA had been reverse transcribed. Assay used: immunoSEQ multiplex PCR; TCRdb lists only in-frame clones, some missing. The top ten hold 0.012% of the sample, which has under 350,000 clones, 20% to 25% seen once. Every single donor gave one heparinised blood draw, and these averaged roughly 120 mL. Purity exceeded 95% in all sorted populations. V shed 3 bases, J shed 3 bases, and the junction held 2 bases outside the gene matches. CDR3 size: 13 residues. Germline V CDR1 and CDR2: SQVTM, ANQGSEA. The TCR was taken from a woman aged 25-40 years with type 1 diabetes. Sequenced: naive CD4+ T cells from blood. The chain uses TRBV29-1 and TRBJ1-1, with 9 bases lining up with TRBD1. The CDR3 here is CSVDRTGDTEAFF. CDR3 nucleotides: TGCAGCGTTGACCGGACAGGGGACACTGAAGCTTTCTTT.